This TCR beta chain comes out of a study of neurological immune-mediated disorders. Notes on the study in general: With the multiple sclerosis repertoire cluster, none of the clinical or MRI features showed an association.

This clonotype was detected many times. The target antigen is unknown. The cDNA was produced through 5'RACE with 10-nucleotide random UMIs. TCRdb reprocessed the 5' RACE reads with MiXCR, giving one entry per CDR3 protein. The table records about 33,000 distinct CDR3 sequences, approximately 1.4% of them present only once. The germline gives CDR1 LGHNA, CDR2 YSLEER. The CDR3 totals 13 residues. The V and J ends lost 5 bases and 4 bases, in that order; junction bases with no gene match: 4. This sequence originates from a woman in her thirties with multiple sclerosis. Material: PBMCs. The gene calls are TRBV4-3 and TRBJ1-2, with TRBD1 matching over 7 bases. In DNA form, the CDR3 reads TGCGCCAGCAGCAGGACAGGTTTCTATGGCTACACCTTC. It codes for CASSRTGFYGYTF.